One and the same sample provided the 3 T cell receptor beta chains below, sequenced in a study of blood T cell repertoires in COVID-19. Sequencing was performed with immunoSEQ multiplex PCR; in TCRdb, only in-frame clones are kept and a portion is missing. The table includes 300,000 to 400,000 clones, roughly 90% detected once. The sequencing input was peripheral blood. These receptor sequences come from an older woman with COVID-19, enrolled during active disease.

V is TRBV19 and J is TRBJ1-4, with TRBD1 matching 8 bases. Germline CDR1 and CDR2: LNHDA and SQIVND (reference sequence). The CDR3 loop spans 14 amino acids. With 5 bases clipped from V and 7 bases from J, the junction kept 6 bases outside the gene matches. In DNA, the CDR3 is TGTGCCAGTAGTTCCGGGACAGGAGGTGAAAAACTGTTTTTT. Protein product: CASSSGTGGEKLFF. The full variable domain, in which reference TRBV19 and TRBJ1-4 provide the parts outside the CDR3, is DGGITQSPKYLFRKEGQNVTLSCEQNLNHDAMYWYRQDPGQGLRLIYYSQIVNDFQKGDIAEGYSVSREKKESFPLTVTSAQKNPTAFYLCASSSGTGGEKLFFGSGTQLSVL.

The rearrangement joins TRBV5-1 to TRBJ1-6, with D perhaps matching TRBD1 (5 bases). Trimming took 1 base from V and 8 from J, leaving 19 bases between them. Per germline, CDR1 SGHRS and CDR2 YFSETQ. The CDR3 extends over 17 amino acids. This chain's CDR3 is CASSLRTRQGMHSPLHF. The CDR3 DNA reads TGCGCCAGCAGCTTGCGGACCAGGCAGGGTATGCATTCACCCCTCCACTTT.

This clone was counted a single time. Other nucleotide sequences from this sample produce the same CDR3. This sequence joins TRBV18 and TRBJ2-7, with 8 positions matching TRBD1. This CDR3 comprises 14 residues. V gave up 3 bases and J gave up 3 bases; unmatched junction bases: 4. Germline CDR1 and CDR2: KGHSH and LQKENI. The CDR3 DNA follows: TGTGCCAGCTCACCCGGGACAGGCCTCTACGAGCAGTACTTC. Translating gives CASSPGTGLYEQYF. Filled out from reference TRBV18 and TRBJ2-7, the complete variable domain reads NAGVMQNPRHLVRRRGQEARLRCSPMKGHSHVYWYRQLPEEGLKFMVYLQKENIIDESGMPKERFSAEFPKEGPSILRIQQVVRGDSAAYFCASSPGTGLYEQYFGPGTRLTVT.